The rows below give T cell receptor beta chains drawn from one sample of a study of tumor-infiltrating lymphocytes in primary liver carcinoma. One entry per CDR3 protein, called by TCRdb with MiXCR from the multiplex PCR reads. The sample yields 65,000 to 90,000 distinct CDR3 sequences, 72% seen once. The sequencing input was liver tumor tissue from sampling region 1. These receptors were taken from a man aged 35 to 55 with primary liver carcinoma and hepatitis B virus infection. Both conserved end residues are part of each CDR3. The D gene is left open where the match is weak. Only some rows state a clone size, as once, few, many or a class for expanded clones.

cdr3_length,clone_size,j_call,d_call,v_call,cdr3_aa,cdr3_nt
14,-,TRBJ2-7,-,TRBV5-6,CASSDLDTSYEQYF,TGTGCTAGCAGCGACCTGGACACCTCCTACGAGCAGTACTTC
12,-,TRBJ2-3,-,TRBV7-9,CANSSGPDTQYF,TGTGCCAACAGCTCGGGACCAGATACGCAGTATTTT
14,-,TRBJ2-7,TRBD2,TRBV7-3,CASRHSGGSYEQYF,TGTGCCAGCAGACATAGCGGGGGCTCATACGAGCAGTACTTC
14,-,TRBJ2-1,-,TRBV6-1,CASWPRRQYNEKFF,TGTGCCAGCTGGCCTAGGCGCCAATACAATGAGAAGTTCTTC
15,once,TRBJ2-5,TRBD2,TRBV5-1,CASSLVAGGQETQYF,TGCGCCAGCAGCTTGGTGGCGGGAGGACAAGAGACCCAGTATTTC
21,-,TRBJ2-1,-,TRBV6-7,CASSYSQGRPQAEGAYSEQFF,TGTGCCAGCAGTTACTCTCAGGGTAGGCCGCAAGCGGAAGGGGCCTACAGTGAGCAGTTCTTC
17,-,TRBJ2-4,-,TRBV6-1,CTSSEALGAGTKNIQYF,TGTACCAGCAGTGAAGCACTAGGGGCCGGAACCAAAAACATTCAGTACTTC
16,few,TRBJ2-1,-,TRBV4-2,CASSIGPGGPWDEQFF,TGTGCCAGCAGCATCGGGCCTGGGGGCCCCTGGGATGAGCAGTTCTTT
14,-,TRBJ2-2,TRBD1,TRBV10-3,CAITGDRPTGELFF,TGTGCCATCACCGGGGACAGACCCACCGGGGAACTGTTTTTT
13,-,TRBJ2-1,-,TRBV28,CASKEARDNEQLF,TGTGCCAGCAAAGAAGCGAGGGACAATGAGCAGCTCTTC
14,many,TRBJ1-1,TRBD1,TRBV5-6,CASSRGQGNTEAFF,TGTGCCAGCAGCAGGGGACAGGGGAACACTGAAGCTTTCTTT
14,-,TRBJ2-1,-,TRBV11-2,CANSSGLTVNEQFF,TGTGCCAACAGCTCGGGGCTAACGGTCAATGAGCAGTTCTTC
15,many,TRBJ2-7,TRBD1,TRBV4-1,CASSQWTGTAYEQYF,TGCGCCAGCAGCCAATGGACTGGGACAGCCTACGAGCAGTACTTC
18,-,TRBJ2-7,TRBD2,TRBV11-2,CANSLSVGQAGGGYEQYF,TGTGCCAACAGCTTATCCGTTGGGCAAGCGGGAGGGGGGTACGAGCAATACTTC
14,medium-sized,TRBJ1-3,-,TRBV6-5,CASGRHISGNTIYF,TGTGCCAGCGGCAGGCATATCTCTGGAAACACCATATATTTT
14,-,TRBJ2-3,TRBD1,TRBV29-1,CSARTGQSPDTQCF,TGCAGCGCCCGGACAGGACAGAGCCCAGATACGCAGTGTTTT
19,once,TRBJ2-1,TRBD2,TRBV11-1,CASSFGIGLAGTSNNEQFF,TGTGCCAGCAGCTTTGGAATCGGACTAGCGGGAACCTCTAACAATGAGCAGTTCTTC
11,-,TRBJ2-1,-,TRBV20-1,CSATQTAAQFF,TGCAGTGCGACCCAAACTGCTGCGCAGTTCTTC
15,-,TRBJ2-2,-,TRBV11-2,CASSLRTVDTGELFF,TGTGCCAGCAGCTTGAGGACAGTAGACACCGGGGAGCTGTTCTTT
17,-,TRBJ2-1,TRBD2,TRBV6-6,CASKLGTTMSSYNEQLF,TGTGCCAGCAAACTCGGGACTACCATGAGCTCCTACAATGAGCAGTTATTC
12,-,TRBJ2-5,-,TRBV11-2,CTSSLVEETRYF,TGTACCAGCAGCTTAGTAGAAGAGACCCGGTATTTC
15,-,TRBJ2-3,-,TRBV13,CASSLGHGSGDAQYF,TGTGCCAGCAGCCTTGGACATGGTAGCGGAGATGCGCAGTATTTT
14,few,TRBJ1-2,-,TRBV28,CASKRGGADYGYTF,TGTGCCAGCAAGAGAGGGGGGGCCGACTATGGCTACACCTTC
14,few,TRBJ2-7,TRBD1,TRBV11-2,CAISLGQVDREQYF,TGTGCCATCAGCTTGGGACAGGTAGACCGCGAGCAGTACTTC
20,-,TRBJ1-3,TRBD1,TRBV11-2,CASSSSLRGQVVGFGNTIYF,TGTGCCAGCAGTTCCTCCCTCCGGGGACAGGTTGTCGGCTTTGGAAACACCATATATTTT
18,-,TRBJ2-3,-,TRBV7-9,CVSSLKRQGLSSTDTQYF,TGTGTCAGCAGTTTGAAACGGCAGGGTCTCTCTAGCACAGATACGCAGTATTTT
15,-,TRBJ2-1,TRBD2,TRBV11-2,CVSSLDLAEVDGQFF,TGTGTCAGCAGCTTAGACCTAGCGGAAGTGGATGGGCAGTTCTTC
16,-,TRBJ1-5,TRBD1,TRBV6-1,CASRDRQGGLNQPQHF,TGTGCCAGCAGGGACCGACAGGGGGGGCTCAATCAGCCCCAGCATTTT
15,-,TRBJ2-5,TRBD2,TRBV28,CASSWGDGGRETQYF,TGTGCCAGCAGTTGGGGGGACGGGGGGAGAGAGACTCAGTACTTC